This T cell receptor beta chain is drawn from a study of shared clonotypes between healthy human individuals. The CDR3 is made up of 13 amino acids. Trimming stripped 3 bases from V and 7 bases from J, with 10 bases between. From germline, CDR1 is SGDLS and CDR2 YYNGEE. Naive CD4+ cells were CD45RA-selected; the remaining cells were memory. To note about this clone: Antigen: not known.

Clones were read by immunoSEQ multiplex PCR, and TCRdb kept only the in-frame ones, dropping some. The sample contains about 1 million clones, about 70% of which appear only once. Notes on the study in general: Since donors were few, the genetic and exposure-history diversity represented was limited. Memory subsets generally showed smaller estimated richness than naive subsets did. Large sequencing depth failed to make sorted-subset sequencing complete, rarefaction showed.

Sequencing used memory CD4+ T cells sorted from blood. Subset described: CD45RA-negative fraction. The receptor was isolated from a man between 18 and 35 years old in good health. V is TRBV9 and J is TRBJ2-2; D is ambiguous. CDR3 residues: CASSAPRVGELFF. CDR3 nucleotide sequence: TGTGCCAGCAGCGCTCCAAGGGTCGGGGAGCTGTTTTTT. The variable domain in full, completed from reference TRBV9 and TRBJ2-2, reads DSGVTQTPKHLITATGQRVTLRCSPRSGDLSVYWYQQSLDQGLQFLIQYYNGEERAKGNILERFSAQQFPDLHSELNLSSLELGDSALYFCASSAPRVGELFFGEGSRLTVL.